The clone carrying this T cell receptor (beta chain) was counted at least ten times. This record comes from a study of response to subunit inactivated influenza vaccine. TCRdb called the RT-PCR reads again in MiXCR, with one record for every CDR3 protein. The data show 180,000 or so distinct CDR3 sequences, 9.5% to 15% seen once. This CDR3 region has 13 residues. The germline V gene has CDR1 MNHEY and CDR2 SMNVEV (reference sequence). With 3 bases removed from V and 5 bases from J, the gap between germline ends came to 7 bases. This sample was shared with a second study, whose subject was T cells expressing NK-cell markers. That publication notes: The authors generated TCR beta cDNA through 5'RACE template switching with UMIs. Sorted CD3+CD56-NKG2C+, CD3+CD56+NKG2C- and CD3+CD56+NKG2C+ T cells were the source of the TCR beta repertoires. Sequencing covered eight donors, seven HCMV-seropositive and one seronegative. Alpha-beta TCR T cells were the sole sorting target in several experiments, owing to an anti-gamma-delta TCR antibody. Dominant NKG2C+ clonotype frequencies of about 1.0-8% of CD8+ T cells were measured in several donors.

V usage is TRBV27 and J usage is TRBJ2-2; D perhaps matches TRBD1 (5 bases). The sample here was CD8+ T cells sorted from PBMCs, taken about 13 days after vaccination. The receptor was isolated from a man aged 50-60 years who received an inactivated influenza vaccine. The CDR3 DNA is TGTGCCAGCAGTTTGGGGCCGACCGGGGAGCTGTTTTTT. It is translated as CASSLGPTGELFF.